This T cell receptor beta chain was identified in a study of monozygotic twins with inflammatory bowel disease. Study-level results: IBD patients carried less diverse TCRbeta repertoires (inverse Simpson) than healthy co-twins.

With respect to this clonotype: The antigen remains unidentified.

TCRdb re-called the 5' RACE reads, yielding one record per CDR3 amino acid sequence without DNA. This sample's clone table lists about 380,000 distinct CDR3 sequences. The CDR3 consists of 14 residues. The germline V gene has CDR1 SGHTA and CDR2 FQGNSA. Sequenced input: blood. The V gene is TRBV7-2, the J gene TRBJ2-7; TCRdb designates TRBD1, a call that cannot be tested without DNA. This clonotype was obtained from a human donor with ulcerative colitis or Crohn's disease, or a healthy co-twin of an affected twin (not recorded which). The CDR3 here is CASNKQGPRYEQYF.